This T cell receptor beta chain was identified during a study of identifying expanded T cells in peripheral blood. Whole-study findings and limits: Over approximately two and four weeks, about 17 and 20 clones changed, versus more than 1 between replicates.

Libraries were prepared by immunoSEQ multiplex PCR; TCRdb keeps only in-frame clonotypes and omits some of them. This table holds under 95,000 clones, around nine tenths found once. The length of the CDR3 is 16 residues. Losses at the gene ends were 7 bases for V and 1 base for J; bases not matched to a gene: 11. CDR1 SGHRS and CDR2 YFSETQ come from the germline V gene. With regard to this clone: The antigen is undetermined.

During the collection period, no donor immune events like infections were recorded. This chain links TRBV5-1 with TRBJ2-1; 7 nucleotides line up with TRBD2. The source is a person aged 18 to 75 in good health. Specimen: blood. CDR3 in amino acids: CASSRELAVSYNEQFF. CDR3 sequence (DNA): TGCGCCAGCTCCCGCGAGCTAGCGGTTTCCTACAATGAGCAGTTCTTC.